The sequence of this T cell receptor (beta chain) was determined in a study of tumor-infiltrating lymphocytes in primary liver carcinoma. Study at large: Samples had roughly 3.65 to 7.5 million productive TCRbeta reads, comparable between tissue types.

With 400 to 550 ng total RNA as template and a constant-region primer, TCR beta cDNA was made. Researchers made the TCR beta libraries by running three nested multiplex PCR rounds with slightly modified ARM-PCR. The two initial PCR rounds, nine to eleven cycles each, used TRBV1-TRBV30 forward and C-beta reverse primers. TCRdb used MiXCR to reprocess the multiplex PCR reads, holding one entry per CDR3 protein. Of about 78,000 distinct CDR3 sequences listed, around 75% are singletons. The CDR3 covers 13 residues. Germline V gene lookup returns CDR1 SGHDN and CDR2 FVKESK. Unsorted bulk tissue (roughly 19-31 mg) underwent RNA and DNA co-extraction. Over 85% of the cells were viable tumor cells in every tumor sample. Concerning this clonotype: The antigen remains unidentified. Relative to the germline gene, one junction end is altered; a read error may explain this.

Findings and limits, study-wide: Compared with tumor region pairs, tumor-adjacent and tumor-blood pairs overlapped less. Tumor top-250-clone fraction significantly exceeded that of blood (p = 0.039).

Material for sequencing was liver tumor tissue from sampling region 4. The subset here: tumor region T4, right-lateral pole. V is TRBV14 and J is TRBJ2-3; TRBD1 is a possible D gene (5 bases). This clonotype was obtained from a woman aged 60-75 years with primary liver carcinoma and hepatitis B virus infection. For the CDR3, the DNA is TGTGCCAGCAGCCCCGTAACGACAGACACGCAGTATTTT. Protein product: CASSPVTTDTQYF.